This T cell receptor beta chain emerged from a study of T cells in Graves' hyperthyroidism and ophthalmopathy. Concerning this clonotype: Antigen: not known.

RNA transcripts gave rise to amplified TCR beta CDR3 regions. The HTBI primer set was used in a first-round RT-PCR of the TCR CDR3. TCRdb processed the multiplex PCR reads anew with MiXCR; each CDR3 protein has one entry. The sample lists 550,000 to 700,000 distinct CDR3 sequences; 14% to 15% were seen once. The CDR3 loop spans 13 amino acids. The V end was cut by 4 bases, the J end by 6 bases, with 13 bases between. Study results and caveats: Ophthalmopathy got predicted by the model a median about six months before its onset.

The sequencing sample was made of blood. This sequence joins TRBV12-3 or TRBV12-4 and TRBJ2-7; no clear D gene. The clonotype originates from a middle-aged woman with Graves' ophthalmopathy. The CDR3 region is CASSSGSPSEQYF. CDR3 coding DNA: TGTGCCAGCAGTTCGGGCTCCCCGAGCGAGCAGTACTTC.